The table lists the clone carrying this T cell receptor (beta chain) with many counts. The antigen is not known. Stability of Graves' hyperthyroidism was defined as absent ophthalmopathy progression within 18 months. Looked up from germline, CDR1 is SEHNR and CDR2 is FQNEAQ (reference sequence). V trimming: 3 bases; J trimming: 9 bases; junction bases outside the gene matches: 8. The CDR3 has 14 amino acids. The sample belongs to a study of T cells in Graves' hyperthyroidism and ophthalmopathy. The overall study: Peripheral blood collection took place at initial diagnosis, before any treatment. Findings of the study overall: In the blood, most expanded thyroid clonotypes above 0.001 appeared as well.

Researchers took RNA transcripts and amplified the TCR beta CDR3 regions from them. Using the HTBI primer set, a first-round RT-PCR was run on the TCR CDR3. Each CDR3 protein gets one entry after TCRdb re-called the multiplex PCR reads with MiXCR. The repertoire holds 600,000 to 650,000 distinct CDR3 sequences, with under 20% as singletons. The genes are TRBV7-9 and TRBJ2-1; 7 nucleotides match TRBD2. The sequenced sample consisted of blood. This clonotype originated in a woman aged 25 to 39 with Graves' hyperthyroidism. CDR3 loop: CASSFMREWGEQFF. For the CDR3, the DNA is TGTGCCAGCAGCTTTATGCGGGAGTGGGGTGAGCAGTTCTTC.